Sequencing of this T cell receptor (beta chain) was carried out in a study of PD-L1 blockade in urothelial cancer. Study details: Males with bladder-origin urothelial cancer made up about 85% of the roughly 29 patients. Blood samples had a median of 141,255 T cells, just under 85,000 unique TCRs, and clonality roughly 0.088. Broader study findings: For durable-benefit patients, tumor-associated blood clones expanded more at 3 weeks.

Time point given: peripheral blood 6 weeks after treatment start. Points on this clone: The antigen remains unidentified.

The repertoire was sequenced with immunoSEQ multiplex PCR; TCRdb's copy has only in-frame clones and lacks some. The sample records 25,000 to 35,000 clones, around 84% being singletons. Per the germline V gene, CDR1 is SGHTA and CDR2 is FQGNSA. The CDR3 has 15 residues. The V segment lost 0 bases and the J segment 7 bases; nucleotides outside the gene matches: 7. The chain uses TRBV7-2 and TRBJ2-5; 8 nucleotides align to TRBD2. This receptor was obtained from a man between 65 and 79 years old with urothelial cancer. The source material was PBMCs, sampled around atezolizumab (anti-PD-L1) treatment. The CDR3 loop is CASSLALSGGGTQYF. The CDR3 DNA follows: TGTGCCAGCAGCTTAGCGCTCAGCGGGGGTGGGACCCAGTACTTC.